These 7 T cell receptor beta chains share one sample of origin, sequenced in a study of vaccination effects on CD4 cells after COVID-19. Expansion of antigen-specific CD4+ T cells with viral peptide pools was carried out by the ViraFEST assay before sequencing. Subsequent to a culture period of about nine days, CD4+ T cells were isolated. The healthy vaccine recipients, who had no prior SARS-CoV-2 infection, showed negative nucleocapsid antibodies. Produced via immunoSEQ multiplex PCR; TCRdb's table is partial and in-frame only. The sample contains about 73,000 clones, 60% to 85% of which appear only once. Their specific antigens are unknown. Material: CD4+ T cells from PBMCs cultured with SARS-CoV-2 spike peptides, obtained before COVID-19 vaccination. These receptors came from a human donor who received a COVID-19 vaccine.

The chain employs TRBV6-6 and TRBJ2-2; D gene unclear. Germline CDR1 is MNHNY and CDR2 is SVGAGI (reference sequence). CDR3 length: 13 amino acids. Between the trimmed V and J ends, which lost 2 bases and 4 bases, there was a span of 5 bases. For the CDR3, the DNA is TGTGCCAGCAGTTACATCCTCACCGGGGAGCTGTTTTTT. Its translation is CASSYILTGELFF.

The chain has TRBV20-1 and TRBJ2-3; no clear D gene. V dropped 7 bases and J dropped 4 bases, with 6 bases sitting between them. Germline CDR1 and CDR2: DFQATT and SNEGSKA (reference sequence). The CDR3 runs 10 residues. The CDR3 DNA reads TGCAGTGGGCTCTCAGATACGCAGTATTTT. This encodes CSGLSDTQYF.

The rearrangement uses TRBV6-5 and TRBJ2-2; 11 bases map to TRBD2. CDR3 length: 15 amino acids. Germline V lookup: CDR1 MNHEY, CDR2 SVGAGI. Trimming took 2 bases from V and 6 from J; bases not matched to a gene: 2. This CDR3 is CASSYQGLAAGELFF. CDR3 nucleotide sequence: TGTGCCAGCAGTTACCAGGGACTAGCGGCCGGGGAGCTGTTTTTT.

This chain uses TRBV4-2 with TRBJ2-3; the match to TRBD2 covers 11 bases. Germline V lookup: CDR1 LGHNA, CDR2 YNFKEQ. The CDR3 sequence is 18 residues long. Trimming took 2 bases from V and 2 from J; bases not matched to a gene: 9. The CDR3 here is CASSQPRTSGFYTDTQYF. As DNA, the CDR3 is TGTGCCAGCAGCCAACCCCGGACTAGCGGGTTTTACACAGATACGCAGTATTTT.

This chain uses TRBV4-1 with TRBJ2-1; D may be TRBD1 or TRBD2 (6 bases each). Germline CDR1 and CDR2: MGHRA and YSYEKL. The V and J ends lost 4 bases and 6 bases respectively, with 22 bases between them. This CDR3 spans 17 amino acids. This CDR3 reads CASSRGGMVGGSNEQFF. The DNA for the CDR3 is TGCGCCAGCAGCCGAGGGGGGATGGTGGGTGGTTCCAATGAGCAGTTCTTC.

The chain combines TRBV5-1 with TRBJ2-2; D remains ambiguous. This CDR3 is 14 amino acids long. CDR1 and CDR2 from the germline V gene are SGHRS and YFSETQ. Trimming removed 2 bases at V and 0 bases at J, with 5 bases between. The CDR3 sequence: CASSFHANTGELFF. Written as DNA, the CDR3 is TGCGCCAGCAGCTTCCATGCGAACACCGGGGAGCTGTTTTTT.

This clone was observed a handful of times. This sequence joins TRBV18 and TRBJ1-3; D is undetermined. This CDR3 spans 16 amino acids. Germline-derived CDR1 and CDR2 are KGHSH and LQKENI. With 2 bases removed from V and 4 bases from J, the gap between germline ends came to 15 bases. CDR3 amino acids: CASSPLEVAKGNTIYF. The CDR3 nucleotides are TGTGCCAGCTCACCATTGGAGGTCGCGAAAGGAAACACCATATATTTT.